This T cell receptor beta chain was observed in a study of tumor T cells in aggressive B-cell lymphoma (dated by TCRdb to 2016 to 2017). CDR1 and CDR2 are drawn from the germline V gene: SGHDT, YYEEEE. V is clipped by 0 bases and J by 0 bases, and the sequence between their germline boundaries is 10 bases long. CDR3 length: 16 amino acids, cysteine to phenylalanine. The retained sequence is limited to the CDR3, 48 bases, with the frame set at the first base. The library was produced with the immunoSEQ multiplex PCR assay. TCRdb's version of the immuneACCESS table is confined to in-frame rearrangements and falls short of the full clone set. An unresolved V gene accounts for under half of the shortfall where checked; the remainder is of unknown origin. The table for this sample lists about 10,000 clones; 89% of them were counted only once. About 2.2% of the sample is held by the ten biggest clonotypes.

Regarding this clone: What this receptor recognizes is not known. No per-base quality is available; no much larger clone lies one base away.

Rearrangement joined TRBV5-6 to TRBJ2-1; TRBD1 is a weak D gene call, 5 bases matching. Material for sequencing was tumor tissue. This receptor was obtained from an adult with diffuse large B cell lymphoma. The CDR3 sequence is CASSLDRGSSYNEQFF. The nucleotide sequence is TGTGCCAGCAGCTTGGATAGGGGCAGCTCCTACAATGAGCAGTTCTTC.